This T cell receptor (beta chain) was captured in a study of long-term antiretroviral therapy in people with HIV. Turning to the study itself: Of all samples, the earliest predate the 2015 immediate-ART recommendation by about a decade. Regarding the study as a whole: Dominance of pre-ART expanded clones persisted, fluctuating and often declining after ART. Someone took the blood between the mid-2000s and the late 2010s, maybe while older ART regimens were in use. HIV repertoires had narrower CDR3 length ranges than controls.

In the case of this clone: Antigen unknown.

Survey-level resolution applied to immunoSEQ assay v3.0. Only in-frame clones appear in the TCRdb table, and some are missing; sequencing was by immunoSEQ multiplex PCR. The data show under 30,000 clones, approximately 90% seen once. The CDR3 sequence is 14 residues long. V shed 4 bases, J shed 7 bases, and the junction held 7 bases outside the gene matches. Germline loops: CDR1 SGHRS, CDR2 YFSETQ. Source: unsorted PBMCs, taken 1.8 years before starting antiretroviral therapy. V is TRBV5-1 and J is TRBJ2-2; 7 bases are shared with TRBD1. The sequence was collected from a man aged 50 to 59 with HIV. The CDR3 DNA is TGCGCCAGCAGCCCCGACAGGGTGGGCGGGGAGCTGTTTTTT. The encoded protein is CASSPDRVGGELFF.